The next 10 T cell receptor beta chains were all read from a single sample in a study of blood T cell repertoires in COVID-19. Profiled with immunoSEQ multiplex PCR; TCRdb holds only in-frame clones, not every one. The repertoire consists of about 33,000 clones, with 85% occurring once and the leading ten covering more than 6.5%. The sample taken for sequencing was peripheral blood. The receptors were gathered from a man in his fifties or sixties with active COVID-19.

This chain joins TRBV5-6 and TRBJ2-5, with 11 bases identical to TRBD2. J gave up 5 bases and V 4 bases, and 7 bases lay outside the gene matches. The CDR3 runs 15 residues. Germline V gene data show CDR1 as SGHDT and CDR2 as YYEEEE. CDR3 nucleotides: TGTGCCAGCAGCACACTAGCGGGAGCGAGTGAGACCCAGTACTTC. This translates into CASSTLAGASETQYF.

V usage is TRBV12-5 and J usage is TRBJ2-3, with D possibly being TRBD2 (6 bases). V lost 2 bases and J 5 bases, leaving 8 bases between the germline ends. CDR1 is LGHNT and CDR2 is FRNRAP in the germline V gene. The CDR3 runs 13 residues. Here the CDR3 reads CASGLNGRDTQYF. The CDR3 region has the DNA TGTGCTAGTGGTTTGAACGGGAGAGATACGCAGTATTTT.

The chain carries TRBV2 and TRBJ2-1, with 13 bases aligning to TRBD2. In germline, CDR1 is SNHLY, CDR2 FYNNEI. V gave up 4 bases and J gave up 7 bases; unmatched junction bases: 4. The CDR3 sequence is 15 residues long. The CDR3 here is CASSVQGLAGNEQFF. The CDR3, as DNA: TGTGCCAGCAGTGTCCAGGGACTAGCGGGAAATGAGCAGTTCTTC.

J is TRBJ2-5 and V is TRBV18; D might be TRBD1 (6 bases). The V and J ends lost 3 bases and 0 bases respectively, with 11 bases between them. The V gene's germline CDR1 is KGHSH and CDR2 LQKENI. The CDR3 extends over 15 amino acids. CDR3 bases: TGTGCCAGCTCACCCTTAGGGGGATACCAAGAGACCCAGTACTTC. As protein: CASSPLGGYQETQYF.

The genes are TRBV4-2 and TRBJ2-1, with 7 bases identical to TRBD2. The CDR3 sequence is 13 residues long. Trimming took 3 bases from V and 9 from J; bases not matched to a gene: 5. CDR1 is LGHNA, CDR2 YNFKEQ, per germline. CDR3 DNA sequence: TGTGCCAGCAGCCATGGAAGCGGGGTTGAGCAGTTCTTC. As protein: CASSHGSGVEQFF.

The rearrangement links TRBV10-3 to TRBJ2-1; 10 bases agree with TRBD1. The CDR3 has 16 amino acids. V trimming: 2 bases; J trimming: 1 base; junction bases outside the gene matches: 2. Germline V gives CDR1 ENHRY, CDR2 SYGVKD. The CDR3 protein is CAISEGQGGSYNEQFF. CDR3 nucleotides: TGTGCCATCAGTGAGGGACAGGGGGGGTCCTACAATGAGCAGTTCTTC.

V gene TRBV30 combines with J gene TRBJ2-3; 8 nucleotides line up with TRBD2. CDR3 size: 14 residues. Germline loops: CDR1 GTSNPN, CDR2 SVGIG (reference sequence). V lost 5 bases to trimming and J lost 5 bases; unmatched junction nucleotides: 9. CDR3 sequence reads: CAWDHSGMGDTQYF. The CDR3 coding sequence is TGTGCCTGGGACCATAGCGGGATGGGAGATACGCAGTATTTT.

The genes are TRBV6-5 and TRBJ1-4; 9 nucleotides align to TRBD1. Germline V CDR1 and CDR2: MNHEY, SVGAGI. The CDR3 is made up of 12 amino acids. The J segment lost 11 bases and the V segment lost 5 bases, leaving 3 bases of the junction unmatched. CDR3 in amino acids: CASSRDREKLFF. The CDR3, as DNA: TGTGCCAGCAGTCGGGACAGGGAGAAACTGTTTTTT.

The genes are TRBV3-1 (or the pseudogene TRBV3-2) and TRBJ2-7; 9 bases are a match to TRBD1. This CDR3 is 14 amino acids long. V lost 5 bases, J lost 6 bases, and 8 bases stayed unmatched. Germline V gene sequence: CDR1 LGHDT, CDR2 YNNKEL (reference sequence). The CDR3: CASSEGQGPFEQYF. The CDR3 region has the DNA TGTGCCAGCAGCGAGGGACAGGGTCCCTTCGAGCAGTACTTC.

The V and J genes are TRBV18 and TRBJ2-1, with TRBD1 as a possible D gene (5 bases). V lost 0 bases and J lost 6, with 18 bases in between. CDR1 is KGHSH, CDR2 LQKENI, per germline. This CDR3 region has 17 residues. CDR3 loop: CASSPPVGKGVFNEQFF. CDR3 bases: TGTGCCAGCTCACCACCGGTCGGAAAAGGGGTATTCAATGAGCAGTTCTTC.